Below are 11 T cell receptor beta chains sequenced from a single sample in a study of blood T cell repertoires in COVID-19 (dated by TCRdb to 2020 to 2022). Library preparation was by the immunoSEQ multiplex PCR assay. The table comes from immuneACCESS by way of TCRdb, which keeps in-frame sequences with V and J called. Part of the clones is missing from these tables; in studies checked, under half for an unresolved V gene and the rest for unknown reasons. Across this sample there are just over 150,000 clones, with over 85% seen only once. Together, the top ten hold approximately 4.6% of the sample. The specimen sequenced was peripheral blood. The receptors come from a woman in her forties or fifties with acute or convalescent COVID-19.

The genes are TRBV30 and TRBJ2-7; D possibly corresponds to TRBD2 (6 bases). The CDR3 runs 13 residues. Germline V gene data show CDR1 as GTSNPN and CDR2 as SVGIG (reference sequence). Trimming cost V 2 bases and J 3 bases, with 11 bases left between them. CDR3 residues: CAWSFGGNYEQYF. CDR3 nucleotides: TGTGCCTGGAGTTTTGGAGGGAACTACGAGCAGTACTTC.

V is TRBV6-5 and J is TRBJ1-4; D call uncertain. The V end lost 2 bases, the J end lost 4 bases, and 14 bases lay between the germline ends. This CDR3 has 16 residues. Germline V gene lookup returns CDR1 MNHEY and CDR2 SVGAGI. The CDR3 coding sequence is TGTGCCAGCAGTTACCACGGGGAGGGTCTTAATGAAAAACTGTTTTTT. Its translation is CASSYHGEGLNEKLFF.

This chain connects TRBV5-1 to TRBJ2-7; TRBD2 matches 9 bases. The CDR3 consists of 19 residues. V dropped 5 bases and J dropped 1; count of bases not matched to a gene: 19. Germline-derived CDR1 and CDR2 are SGHRS and YFSETQ. CDR3 loop: CASSLHVSGGHDPSYEQYF. The DNA of the CDR3 is TGCGCCAGCAGTCTTCACGTTAGCGGGGGCCACGATCCTTCCTACGAGCAGTACTTC.

The genes are TRBV7-8 and TRBJ2-7; maybe TRBD2 (6 bases). The CDR3 sequence is 15 residues long. Germline V gene sequence: CDR1 SGHVS, CDR2 FQNEAQ. V was shortened by 2 bases and J by 5 bases, with 16 bases between the two germline ends. The CDR3 loop is CASSLRARDSDEQYF. In DNA form, the CDR3 reads TGTGCCAGCAGCTTACGGGCGAGGGACTCAGACGAGCAGTACTTC.

CDR3 nucleotide sequence: TGTGCCACCGGACAGGGAGAGGCTGAAGCTTTCTTT. It is translated as CATGQGEAEAFF. This chain connects TRBV2 to TRBJ1-1; 8 bases are a match to TRBD1. Germline lookup yields CDR1 SNHLY and CDR2 FYNNEI. V lost 10 bases to trimming and J lost 6 bases; unmatched junction nucleotides: 7. CDR3 size: 12 residues.

This chain joins TRBV24-1 and TRBJ2-1; 7 nucleotides align to TRBD1. V was clipped by 3 bases and J by 8 bases; unmatched bases: 15. From germline, CDR1 is KGHDR and CDR2 SFDVKD. There are 17 residues in the CDR3. CDR3 DNA: TGTGCCACCAGTGATCCCCTCGAGGGGGCTGAGGGTTATGAGCAGTTCTTC. It codes for CATSDPLEGAEGYEQFF.

The CDR3 loop reads CASSPGLAEDYEQYF. CDR3 coding DNA: TGTGCCAGCTCACCAGGGCTAGCGGAAGACTACGAGCAGTACTTC. This chain uses TRBV18 with TRBJ2-7; 7 positions agree with TRBD2. In germline, CDR1 is KGHSH, CDR2 LQKENI. The CDR3 sequence is 15 residues long. The V and J ends lost 2 bases and 3 bases, in that order; junction bases with no gene match: 7.

The genes are TRBV5-6 and TRBJ1-2, with a possible D match to TRBD1 (6 bases). Trimming pared 3 bases from V and 7 bases from J, leaving 10 bases between. The CDR3 length is 12 residues. The germline V gene has CDR1 SGHDT and CDR2 YYEEEE. This CDR3 reads CASSWGGGGYTF. CDR3 DNA sequence: TGTGCCAGCAGCTGGGGGGGCGGTGGCTACACCTTC.

This chain joins TRBV27 and TRBJ2-2; D remains ambiguous. Trimming took off 3 bases at V and 6 bases at J, with 14 bases between the two ends. CDR3 length: 15 amino acids. The germline gives CDR1 MNHEY, CDR2 SMNVEV (reference sequence). The CDR3: CASSLIPGRPGELFF. The CDR3 DNA reads as TGTGCCAGCAGTTTGATCCCAGGTCGGCCCGGGGAGCTGTTTTTT.

This rearrangement joins TRBV19 to TRBJ2-1; no reliable D call. CDR1 and CDR2 (germline): LNHDA, SQIVND (reference sequence). CDR3 length equals 10 residues. With 8 bases removed from V and 6 bases from J, the gap between germline ends came to 5 bases. CDR3 residues: CASAGNEQFF. In DNA form, the CDR3 reads TGTGCCAGTGCCGGCAATGAGCAGTTCTTC.

The V call is TRBV14, the J call TRBJ1-1; D perhaps matches TRBD1 (6 bases). V was cut by 6 bases and J by 0 bases, with 14 bases left in between. The CDR3 spans 15 residues. The V gene's germline CDR1 is SGHDN and CDR2 FVKESK. CDR3 sequence: CASSIRQDMNTEAFF. DNA of the CDR3: TGTGCCAGCAGTATACGACAGGACATGAACACTGAAGCTTTCTTT.